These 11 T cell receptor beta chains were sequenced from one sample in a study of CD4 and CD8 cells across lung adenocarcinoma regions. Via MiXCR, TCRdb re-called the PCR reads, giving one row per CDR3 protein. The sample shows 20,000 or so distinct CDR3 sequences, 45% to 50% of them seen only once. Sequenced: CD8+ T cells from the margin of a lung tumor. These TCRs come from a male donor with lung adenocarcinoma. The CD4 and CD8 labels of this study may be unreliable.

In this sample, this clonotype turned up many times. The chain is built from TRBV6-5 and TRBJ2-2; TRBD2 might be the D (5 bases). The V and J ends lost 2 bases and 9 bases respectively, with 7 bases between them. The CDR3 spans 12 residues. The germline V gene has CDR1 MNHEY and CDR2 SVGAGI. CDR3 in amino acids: CASSYETRELFF. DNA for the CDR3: TGTGCCAGCAGTTACGAGACTAGGGAGCTGTTTTTT.

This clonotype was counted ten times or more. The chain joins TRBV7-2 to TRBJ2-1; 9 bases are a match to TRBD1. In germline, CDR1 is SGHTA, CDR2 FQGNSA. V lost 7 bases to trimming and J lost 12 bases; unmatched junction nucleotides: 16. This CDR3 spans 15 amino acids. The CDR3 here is CASTWGGQGQSRQFF. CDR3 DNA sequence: TGTGCCAGCACATGGGGGGGACAGGGTCAATCTCGGCAGTTCTTC.

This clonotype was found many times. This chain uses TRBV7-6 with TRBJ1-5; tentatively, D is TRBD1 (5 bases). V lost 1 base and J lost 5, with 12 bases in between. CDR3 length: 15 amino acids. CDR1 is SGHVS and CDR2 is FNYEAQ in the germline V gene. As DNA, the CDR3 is TGTGCCAGCAGCTTAGGGGACGGACGTTATCAGCCCCAGCATTTT. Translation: CASSLGDGRYQPQHF.

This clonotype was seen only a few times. The DNA of the CDR3 is TGTGCCAGCAGCTTAGTCTCCGGGGTCTTCGCTGAAGCTTTCTTT. This translates into CASSLVSGVFAEAFF. This chain uses TRBV7-9 with TRBJ1-1; D gene ambiguous. The length of the CDR3 is 15 residues. Germline V lookup: CDR1 SEHNR, CDR2 FQNEAQ (reference sequence). V was trimmed by 1 base and J by 6 bases, leaving 15 bases between them.

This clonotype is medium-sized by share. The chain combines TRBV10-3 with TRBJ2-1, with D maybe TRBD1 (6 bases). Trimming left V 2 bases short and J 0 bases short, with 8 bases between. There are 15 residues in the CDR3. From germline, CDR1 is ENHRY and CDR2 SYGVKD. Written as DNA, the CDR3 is TGTGCCATCAGTGAGGGACAGAGCTCCTACAATGAGCAGTTCTTC. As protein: CAISEGQSSYNEQFF.

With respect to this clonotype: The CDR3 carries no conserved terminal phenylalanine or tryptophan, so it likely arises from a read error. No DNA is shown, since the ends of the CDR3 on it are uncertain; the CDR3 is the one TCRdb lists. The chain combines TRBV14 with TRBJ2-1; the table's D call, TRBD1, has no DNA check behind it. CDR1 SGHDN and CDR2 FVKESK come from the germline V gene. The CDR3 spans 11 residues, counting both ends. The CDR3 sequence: CAGSLLGAALL.

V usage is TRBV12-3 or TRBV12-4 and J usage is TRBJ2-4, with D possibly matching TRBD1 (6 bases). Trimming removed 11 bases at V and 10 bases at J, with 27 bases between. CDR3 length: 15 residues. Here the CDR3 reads CAGGSGGPRQEIQYF. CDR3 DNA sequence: TGTGCCGGGGGCAGTGGGGGCCCACGCCAAGAGATTCAGTACTTC.

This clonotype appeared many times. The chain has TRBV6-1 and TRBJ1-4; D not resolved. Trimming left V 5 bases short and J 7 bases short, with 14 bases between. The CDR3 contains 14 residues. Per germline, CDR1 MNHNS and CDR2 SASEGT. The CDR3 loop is CASSRQDYPEKLFF. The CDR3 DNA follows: TGTGCCAGCAGTCGTCAGGACTACCCTGAAAAACTGTTTTTT.

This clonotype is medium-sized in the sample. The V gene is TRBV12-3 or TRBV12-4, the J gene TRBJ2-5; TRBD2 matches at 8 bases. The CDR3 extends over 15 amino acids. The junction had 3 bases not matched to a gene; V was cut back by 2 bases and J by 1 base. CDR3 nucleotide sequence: TGTGCCAGCAGTTTATGGCGGGAGGTCCAAGAGACCCAGTACTTC. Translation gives CASSLWREVQETQYF.

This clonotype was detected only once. CDR3 protein: CASRPRREVYGYTF. The CDR3 DNA sequence: TGTGCCAGCAGACCGAGGAGAGAAGTCTATGGCTACACCTTC. This chain links TRBV27 with TRBJ1-2; D uncertain. The CDR3 extends over 14 amino acids. Deletions cut 6 bases from V and 4 bases from J, with 15 bases between. CDR1 and CDR2 from the germline V gene are MNHEY and SMNVEV (reference sequence).

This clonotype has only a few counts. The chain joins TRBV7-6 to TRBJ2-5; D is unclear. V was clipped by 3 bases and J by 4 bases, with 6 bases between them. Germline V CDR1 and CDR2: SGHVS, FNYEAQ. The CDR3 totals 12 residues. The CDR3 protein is CASSLFPETQYF. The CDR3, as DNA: TGTGCCAGCAGCTTGTTCCCAGAGACCCAGTACTTC.